This entry lists 7 T cell receptor beta chains sequenced from one sample in a study of blood T cell repertoires in COVID-19. This table comes from immunoSEQ multiplex PCR, and its TCRdb copy is limited to in-frame clones, with some not included. This sample has 200,000 or so clones, with approximately 80% found just once. The specimen sequenced was peripheral blood. These receptors all come from an elderly woman with COVID-19, enrolled during active disease.

The J gene is TRBJ1-4, the V gene TRBV11-3, with TRBD1 matching 7 bases. Trimming removed 5 bases from V and 12 bases from J; junction bases left unmatched: 9. The CDR3 sequence is 13 residues long. CDR1 and CDR2 from the germline V gene are SGHNT and YENEEA. This chain's CDR3 is CASSTRQGGELFF. CDR3 DNA sequence: TGTGCCAGCAGCACCCGACAGGGTGGAGAACTGTTTTTT.

This chain uses TRBV25-1 with TRBJ1-1; no definite D call. This CDR3 contains 13 residues. In germline, CDR1 is MGHDK, CDR2 SYGVNS. Trimming removed 8 bases at V and 2 bases at J, with 12 bases between. The CDR3 coding sequence is TGTGCCAGCCGTGCTCACTTCAACACTGAAGCTTTCTTT. Its translation: CASRAHFNTEAFF.

This clone was recorded once. The rearrangement joins TRBV11-1 to TRBJ1-1; 8 bases agree with TRBD1. V gave up 5 bases and J gave up 0 bases; unmatched junction bases: 8. The CDR3 runs 16 residues. Germline-derived CDR1 and CDR2 are SGHAT and FQDESV (reference sequence). The CDR3 loop reads CASSAPNRGLNTEAFF. The CDR3 bases are TGTGCCAGCAGCGCCCCGAACAGGGGGTTGAACACTGAAGCTTTCTTT.

The V gene is TRBV2, the J gene TRBJ2-4; D perhaps matches TRBD1 (6 bases). The length of the CDR3 is 14 residues. Germline CDR1 and CDR2: SNHLY and FYNNEI. The ends were cut back, 6 bases at V and 9 bases at J, with 18 bases in the middle. CDR3 amino acids: CASSWTEGKGIQYF. The DNA of the CDR3 is TGTGCCAGCAGCTGGACAGAGGGGAAAGGCATTCAGTACTTC.

This sequence joins TRBV5-1 and TRBJ2-1, with 12 nucleotides matching TRBD2. From germline, CDR1 is SGHRS and CDR2 YFSETQ. This CDR3 is 18 amino acids long. The V segment lost 3 bases and the J segment 6 bases; nucleotides outside the gene matches: 13. The CDR3 reads CASSSLAGGRGRSNEQFF. Here the CDR3 DNA reads TGCGCCAGCAGCTCCCTAGCGGGGGGGCGGGGAAGGAGCAATGAGCAGTTCTTC.

This clone has a single count. The chain uses TRBV19 and TRBJ2-1, with TRBD1 matching 11 bases. V was clipped by 5 bases and J by 9 bases; unmatched bases: 27. The CDR3 spans 21 residues. Germline V gene lookup returns CDR1 LNHDA and CDR2 SQIVND (reference sequence). Here the CDR3 DNA reads TGTGCCAGTAGTGATCCGTTGGGACAGGGGGTAATTTTTCCTCAAAGGAGTGAGCAGTTCTTC. This encodes CASSDPLGQGVIFPQRSEQFF.

This clone was detected only a few times. The chain has TRBV6-6 and TRBJ1-1; the D is unclear. Germline-derived CDR1 and CDR2 are MNHNY and SVGAGI (reference sequence). The CDR3 sequence is 15 residues long. The V and J ends lost 4 bases and 6 bases respectively, with 18 bases between them. Here the CDR3 reads CASSFGRLAGSEAFF. CDR3 coding DNA: TGTGCCAGCAGTTTCGGACGCTTGGCGGGCTCTGAAGCTTTCTTT.